This TCR beta chain appears in the sequencing data of a study of control samples from healthy donors and cancer patients. The CDR3 spans 16 residues. The V gene's germline CDR1 is MDHEN and CDR2 SYDVKM. Trimming left V 3 bases short and J 3 bases short, with 14 bases between. Profiled with immunoSEQ multiplex PCR; TCRdb holds only in-frame clones, not every one. The profile shows about 150,000 clones, about 94% of them singletons. The chain joins TRBV28 to TRBJ1-4; D gene uncertain. This receptor was obtained from a man aged 35-49 years in good health. The sequenced sample was blood. CDR3 in DNA: TGTGCCAGCAGTTTCACCGGGAGGTTGCCTAATGAAAAACTGTTTTTT. Protein product: CASSFTGRLPNEKLFF.